These 8 T cell receptor beta chains share one sample of origin, sequenced in a study of blood T cells in healthy people across ages. Primed by a sample-barcoded 5' primer and a J-beta primer mix, a second PCR proceeded for about 7 to 11 cycles. TCRdb processed the 5' RACE reads anew with MiXCR; each CDR3 protein has one entry. The top ten clones hold over 10% of a sample with around 1.1 million distinct CDR3 sequences, less than 45% of them seen once. The sequenced sample consisted of blood. All receptors come from a man younger than 35 in good health.

V is TRBV20-1 and J is TRBJ2-1, with TRBD2 matching over 13 bases. With V trimmed by 6 bases and J by 8 bases, 10 bases remained unmatched. Germline V CDR1 and CDR2: DFQATT, SNEGSKA (reference sequence). The CDR3 runs to 15 residues. The CDR3 coding sequence is TGCAGTGCCCTCCGACTAGCGGGGGGTTTGGATGAGCAGTTCTTC. It yields the protein CSALRLAGGLDEQFF.

This chain connects TRBV5-1 to TRBJ1-3, with D uncertain. The CDR3 has 13 amino acids. Trimming stripped 2 bases from V and 7 bases from J, with 10 bases between. Germline CDR1 and CDR2: SGHRS and YFSETQ. The CDR3 here is CASSFGGGNTIYF. CDR3 sequence (DNA): TGCGCCAGCAGCTTCGGTGGCGGGAACACCATATATTTT.

This clonotype was detected only a few times. V and J are TRBV20-1 and TRBJ1-5; 7 positions agree with TRBD1. There are 14 residues in the CDR3. Germline values: CDR1 DFQATT, CDR2 SNEGSKA (reference sequence). V dropped 5 bases and J dropped 5; count of bases not matched to a gene: 9. Here the CDR3 reads CSAAANRGYQPQHF. CDR3 in DNA: TGCAGTGCTGCCGCGAACAGGGGATATCAGCCCCAGCATTTT.

The V call is TRBV2, the J call TRBJ1-2; weak D call: TRBD1 (6 bases). Trimming pared 10 bases from V and 4 bases from J, leaving 10 bases between. CDR1 and CDR2 (germline): SNHLY, FYNNEI. The CDR3 length is 11 residues. The CDR3 DNA sequence: TGTGCCACCGGGGGCGGCTATGGCTACACCTTC. Its protein product is CATGGGYGYTF.

The gene calls are TRBV4-2 and TRBJ1-2, with unresolved D. The V gene lost 0 bases and the J gene lost 6 bases, with 11 bases spanning the gap. Germline V gene sequence: CDR1 LGHNA, CDR2 YNFKEQ. The CDR3 has 14 residues. CDR3 in DNA: TGTGCCAGCAGCCAAGACTCGGTCGGTGATGGCTACACCTTC. Its protein is CASSQDSVGDGYTF.

This chain joins TRBV7-2 and TRBJ1-2, with D uncertain. CDR3 length equals 13 residues. CDR1 and CDR2 from the germline V gene are SGHTA and FQGNSA. V gave up 4 bases and J gave up 4 bases, with 10 bases separating them. CDR3 DNA sequence: TGTGCCAGCAGCTCCCCCCCTACCTATGGCTACACCTTC. This codes for CASSSPPTYGYTF. Full variable domain (missing parts from reference TRBV7-2 and TRBJ1-2): GAGVSQSPSNKVTEKGKDVELRCDPISGHTALYWYRQSLGQGLEFLIYFQGNSAPDKSGLPSDRFSAERTGGSVSTLTIQRTQQEDSAVYLCASSSPPTYGYTFGSGTRLTVV.

The rearrangement joins TRBV12-3 or TRBV12-4 to TRBJ1-1; D remains ambiguous. The ends were cut back, 1 base at V and 13 bases at J, with 13 bases in the middle. There are 12 residues in the CDR3. CDR3 nucleotide sequence: TGTGCCAGCAGTTTAGAGGGCAGCCATAGTTTCTTT. It codes for CASSLEGSHSFF.

This clonotype has just a few counts. The rearrangement joins TRBV12-3 or TRBV12-4 to TRBJ1-1; 8 nucleotides agree with TRBD1. There are 12 residues in the CDR3. The V segment lost 5 bases and the J segment 7 bases; nucleotides outside the gene matches: 3. The CDR3 coding sequence is TGTGCCAGCAGTACGACAGGGGTTGAAGCTTTCTTT. Protein product: CASSTTGVEAFF.